A selection of T cell receptor beta chains follows, all from one sample in a study of blood T cell repertoires in COVID-19. Assay used: immunoSEQ multiplex PCR; TCRdb lists only in-frame clones, some missing. The table shows roughly 49,000 clones, with over 80% occurring only once. The sequenced sample consisted of peripheral blood. The origin of the receptors is a human donor in a cohort sampled during active COVID-19. CDR3s include the opening cysteine and the closing phenylalanine or tryptophan. Where a row states a size, it is once, few, many or the class of an expanded clone; other rows omit it.

cdr3_length | j_call | v_call | clone_size | cdr3_aa
15 | TRBJ1-2 | TRBV6-5 | . | CASSSGRQPNYGYTF
16 | TRBJ1-6 | TRBV7-2 | . | CASSLGQGQGNSPLHF
13 | TRBJ1-2 | TRBV19 | few | CASRADRVEGYTF
16 | TRBJ1-6 | TRBV25-1 | . | CASSDTGQGTDSPLHF
14 | TRBJ2-7 | TRBV6-5 | . | CASSIDRERNEQYF
13 | TRBJ1-1 | TRBV6-1 | . | CASSRGVGTEAFF
15 | TRBJ1-1 | TRBV5-4 | . | CASSFRTGGNTEAFF
16 | TRBJ1-6 | TRBV7-8 | . | CASSLESAGSNSPLHF
14 | TRBJ1-5 | TRBV19 | . | CASAGTGGNQPQHF
14 | TRBJ1-1 | TRBV18 | . | CASSPETTNTEAFF
14 | TRBJ2-5 | TRBV5-1 | . | CASSNGLAGETQYF
17 | TRBJ1-6 | TRBV5-1 | . | CASSLELLGGYNSPLHF
15 | TRBJ1-4 | TRBV7-9 | . | CASSAHRGTNEKLFF
14 | TRBJ2-5 | TRBV19 | . | CASSRDRDFRRKYF
16 | TRBJ1-2 | TRBV9 | . | CASSPHPGQKNYGYTF
15 | TRBJ2-7 | TRBV9 | . | CASSVVGGTGYEQYF